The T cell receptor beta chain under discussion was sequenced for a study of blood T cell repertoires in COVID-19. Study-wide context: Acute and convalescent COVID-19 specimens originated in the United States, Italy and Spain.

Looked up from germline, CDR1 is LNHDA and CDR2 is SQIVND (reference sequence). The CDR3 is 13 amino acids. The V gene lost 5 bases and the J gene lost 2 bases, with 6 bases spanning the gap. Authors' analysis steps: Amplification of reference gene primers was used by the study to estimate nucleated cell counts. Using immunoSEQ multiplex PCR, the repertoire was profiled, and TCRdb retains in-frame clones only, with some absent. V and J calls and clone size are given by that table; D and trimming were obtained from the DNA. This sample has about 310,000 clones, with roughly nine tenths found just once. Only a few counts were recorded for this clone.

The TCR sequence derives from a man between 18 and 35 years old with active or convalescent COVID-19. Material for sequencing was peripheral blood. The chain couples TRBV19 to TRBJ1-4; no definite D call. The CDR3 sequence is CASSALTNEKLFF. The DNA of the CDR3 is TGTGCCAGTAGTGCGTTGACTAATGAAAAACTGTTTTTT.